The source of this TCR beta chain is a study of blood T cell repertoires in COVID-19. Study background: PBMCs, B-cell-depleted T cells, or T cells were the source of the cDNA or gDNA that made up the material.

The germline V gene has CDR1 SGHRS and CDR2 YFSETQ. J was trimmed by 7 bases and V by 4 bases; bases with no gene match: 7. The CDR3 has 14 residues. In the authors' workflow: Reference gene primer amplification gave nucleated cell count estimates. The protocol was immunoSEQ multiplex PCR, while the TCRdb copy is restricted to in-frame clones and leaves out a portion. For V, J and clone size, that table is used; D and trimming come from the DNA. The sample shows about 62,000 clones, approximately 86% of them seen only once. The receptor's source is a man between 65 and 79 years old with acute or convalescent COVID-19. The sequenced sample was peripheral blood. The rearrangement links TRBV5-1 to TRBJ2-1, with 8 nucleotides matching TRBD2. The CDR3 is CASSVARGANEQFF. The CDR3 coding sequence is TGCGCCAGCAGCGTCGCGCGGGGGGCGAATGAGCAGTTCTTC.